One and the same sample provided the 30 T cell receptor beta chains below, sequenced in a study of early T cells in non-severe SARS-CoV-2 infection. TCRdb redid the calling of the 5' RACE reads with MiXCR, one entry per CDR3 protein. The profile covers roughly 52,000 distinct CDR3 sequences, with about 6.3% appearing a single time and 2.8% taken by the ten largest. The sequencing used whole blood, collected at baseline. The receptor set was obtained from an adult who was a healthcare worker with PCR-confirmed SARS-CoV-2 infection or an uninfected control (not recorded which).

This clonotype was recorded a few times. The junction does not match germline at one end; this may be a read error. The chain employs TRBV12-3 or TRBV12-4 and TRBJ1-2; TRBD1 is a possible D gene (6 bases). The CDR3 is made up of 12 amino acids. The CDR3 bases are TGTGCCATCCGCCGGGGGGGCGGGGTACTTTTCTTC. This sequence encodes CAIRRGGGVLFF.

The sample holds many counts of this clonotype. CDR3 in amino acids: CSARDLENQPQHF. The CDR3 DNA reads as TGCAGTGCTAGAGATCTTGAGAATCAGCCCCAGCATTTT. This rearrangement joins TRBV20-1 to TRBJ1-5, with D unclear. From germline, CDR1 is DFQATT and CDR2 SNEGSKA (reference sequence). There are 13 residues in the CDR3. V was clipped by 0 bases and J by 4 bases, with 7 bases between them.

This clonotype was found a few times. The J gene is TRBJ2-7, the V gene TRBV12-3 or TRBV12-4; the D gene is possibly TRBD1 (6 bases). Between the trimmed V and J ends, which lost 3 bases and 6 bases, there was a span of 12 bases. The CDR3 has 13 residues. The CDR3 DNA reads as TGTGCCAGCAGTTTCCTAACAGGGAGCGAGCAGTACTTC. It yields the protein CASSFLTGSEQYF.

A few counts support this clonotype. This chain joins TRBV7-2 and TRBJ1-5; no clear D gene. Trimming took off 1 base at V and 3 bases at J, with 10 bases between the two ends. This CDR3 is built from 15 residues. CDR1 and CDR2 from the germline V gene are SGHTA and FQGNSA. The CDR3 DNA follows: TGTGCCAGCAGCTTAGGCGGGCAGAACAATCAGCCCCAGCATTTT. Its protein is CASSLGGQNNQPQHF.

This clonotype was recorded many times. J is TRBJ2-2 and V is TRBV5-1; 10 nucleotides line up with TRBD2. This CDR3 spans 17 amino acids. V lost 3 bases to trimming and J lost 0 bases; unmatched junction nucleotides: 5. CDR1 and CDR2 from the germline V gene are SGHRS and YFSETQ. Here the CDR3 DNA reads TGCGCCAGCAGCTGGACTAGCGGTTCGCCGAACACCGGGGAGCTGTTTTTT. Residues: CASSWTSGSPNTGELFF.

The V call is TRBV18, the J call TRBJ2-7; TRBD2 aligns across 13 bases. V was pared by 3 bases and J by 7 bases, with 9 bases of the junction left unmatched. Germline-derived CDR1 and CDR2 are KGHSH and LQKENI. The CDR3 sequence is 16 residues long. The CDR3 loop is CASSPGLAGAAREQYF. The CDR3 nucleotides read TGTGCCAGCTCACCCGGACTAGCGGGGGCCGCTCGAGAGCAGTACTTC.

This clonotype was seen more than once but under ten times. V gene TRBV5-1 combines with J gene TRBJ2-3, with 7 bases fitting TRBD2. V lost 4 bases and J lost 2; bases outside the gene matches: 7. CDR3 length: 15 amino acids. Germline V lookup: CDR1 SGHRS, CDR2 YFSETQ. The CDR3 loop is CASSPPGLPTDTQYF. CDR3 nucleotides: TGCGCCAGCAGCCCACCGGGACTACCCACAGATACGCAGTATTTT.

This clonotype was seen more than once but under ten times. The chain carries TRBV6-6 and TRBJ2-7; no clear D. V was cut by 0 bases and J by 4 bases, with 7 bases left in between. This CDR3 spans 13 amino acids. Per the germline V gene, CDR1 is MNHNY and CDR2 is SVGAGI (reference sequence). The CDR3 here is CASSYSESYEQYF. CDR3 nucleotide sequence: TGTGCCAGCAGTTACTCTGAGAGTTACGAGCAGTACTTC.

There are many counts of this clonotype. V and J are TRBV12-3 or TRBV12-4 and TRBJ1-3; 11 bases agree with TRBD1. The CDR3 spans 15 residues. Trimming took 4 bases from V and 2 from J; bases not matched to a gene: 1. The CDR3 sequence: CASSWGQGAGNTIYF. For the CDR3, the DNA is TGTGCCAGCAGTTGGGGACAGGGGGCTGGAAACACCATATATTTT.

This clonotype was detected many times. This sequence joins TRBV4-2 and TRBJ2-2; 9 bases agree with TRBD2. Germline CDR1 is LGHNA and CDR2 is YNFKEQ. The CDR3 covers 16 residues. J gave up 0 bases and V 6 bases, and 5 bases lay outside the gene matches. The CDR3 is CASRASGAANTGELFF. The CDR3 DNA sequence: TGTGCCAGCAGAGCTAGCGGGGCCGCGAACACCGGGGAGCTGTTTTTT.

The table lists this clonotype with a count of one. The chain has TRBV6-5 and TRBJ2-7, with D maybe TRBD2 (6 bases). This CDR3 is built from 11 residues. The germline gives CDR1 MNHEY, CDR2 SVGAGI. Trimming removed 5 bases from V and 6 bases from J, with 8 bases in between. The chain's CDR3 is CASSQGGEQYF. The CDR3 DNA reads as TGTGCCAGCAGTCAGGGAGGCGAGCAGTACTTC.

The J gene is TRBJ2-5, the V gene TRBV19, with D possibly being TRBD1 (5 bases). V lost 3 bases to trimming and J lost 2 bases, with 16 bases between them. The CDR3 length is 16 residues. Germline V gene lookup returns CDR1 LNHDA and CDR2 SQIVND (reference sequence). CDR3 sequence: CASSMSWGAEQETQYF. CDR3 in DNA: TGTGCCAGTAGTATGTCCTGGGGCGCCGAACAAGAGACCCAGTACTTC.

This clonotype was seen only a few times. The V call is TRBV6-2 or TRBV6-3, the J call TRBJ2-5; 7 bases fit TRBD1. The CDR3 runs to 14 residues. V shed 6 bases and J 9 bases; nucleotides not matched to a gene: 13. Germline values: CDR1 MNHEY, CDR2 SVGEGT. CDR3: CASSRPGGQAAQYF. The CDR3 DNA follows: TGTGCCAGCAGCCGCCCAGGGGGTCAAGCGGCCCAGTACTTC.

In this sample, this clonotype turned up a few times. This chain links TRBV30 with TRBJ1-4; perhaps TRBD1 as D (5 bases). CDR1 GTSNPN and CDR2 SVGIG come from the germline V gene (reference sequence). The CDR3 contains 15 residues. Trimming shortened V by 4 bases and J by 12 bases, and 24 bases separated the two germline ends. CDR3 amino acids: CAWNPDSLIARQLFF. The CDR3 bases are TGTGCCTGGAACCCTGACAGCCTTATAGCCCGACAACTGTTTTTT.

The V gene is TRBV14, the J gene TRBJ2-3, with TRBD1 matching 9 bases. J gave up 10 bases and V 0 bases, and 8 bases lay outside the gene matches. This CDR3 comprises 15 residues. Per the germline V gene, CDR1 is SGHDN and CDR2 is FVKESK. The CDR3 loop reads CASSQDGTGFFAQYF. The DNA of the CDR3 is TGTGCCAGCAGCCAAGATGGGACAGGGTTTTTTGCGCAGTATTTT.

V gene TRBV7-2 combines with J gene TRBJ1-1; 7 bases match TRBD1. Germline lookup yields CDR1 SGHTA and CDR2 FQGNSA. V gave up 4 bases and J gave up 4 bases; unmatched junction bases: 9. This CDR3 comprises 15 residues. The CDR3 here is CASSSTPQGVTEAFF. In DNA form, the CDR3 reads TGTGCCAGCAGCTCGACCCCCCAGGGGGTCACTGAAGCTTTCTTT.

This clonotype came up many times. The rearrangement joins TRBV6-6 to TRBJ1-6, with TRBD1 matching over 7 bases. The CDR3 totals 15 residues. After removal of 0 bases from V and 8 bases from J, the junction contained 4 bases not matched to a gene. From germline, CDR1 is MNHNY and CDR2 SVGAGI (reference sequence). The CDR3 region has the DNA TGTGCCAGCAGTTACTCGGGACAGATGGATTCACCCCTCCACTTT. Amino acids: CASSYSGQMDSPLHF.

In its sample, this clonotype was seen a few times. The chain carries TRBV18 and TRBJ2-7, with D maybe TRBD1 (6 bases). Between the trimmed V and J ends, which lost 2 bases and 3 bases, there was a span of 14 bases. Germline V gene data show CDR1 as KGHSH and CDR2 as LQKENI. This CDR3 spans 15 amino acids. The CDR3 is CASSPLGDTSYEQYF. CDR3 nucleotides: TGTGCCAGCTCACCATTAGGGGACACCAGCTACGAGCAGTACTTC.

This clonotype was seen ten or more times. The genes are TRBV7-2 and TRBJ2-7; the D is unclear. The CDR3 covers 15 residues. Germline V gives CDR1 SGHTA, CDR2 FQGNSA. V lost 2 bases to trimming and J lost 3 bases, with 14 bases between them. CDR3 sequence reads: CASSLSGGAIYEQYF. The CDR3 nucleotides are TGTGCCAGCAGCTTATCTGGCGGAGCCATCTACGAGCAGTACTTC.

This clonotype was detected many times. This chain connects TRBV30 to TRBJ1-1; tentative D call: TRBD1 (5 bases). The CDR3 loop spans 12 amino acids. Germline values: CDR1 GTSNPN, CDR2 SVGIG (reference sequence). The germline V and J ends were trimmed by 5 bases and 11 bases, with 18 bases remaining between them. The CDR3 here is CAWEDSQSLAFF. CDR3 in DNA: TGTGCCTGGGAAGACAGTCAGAGTTTGGCTTTCTTT.

The chain recombines TRBV29-1 with TRBJ1-2; the D is unclear. V was trimmed by 5 bases and J by 4 bases, leaving 11 bases between them. The CDR3 runs to 12 residues. CDR1 and CDR2 (germline): SQVTM, ANQGSEA. The CDR3 loop is CSVLDGGYGYTF. The CDR3 DNA is TGCAGCGTTCTGGACGGAGGCTATGGCTACACCTTC. The full variable domain, its missing parts supplied by reference TRBV29-1 and TRBJ1-2, is SAVISQKPSRDICQRGTSLTIQCQVDSQVTMMFWYRQQPGQSLTLIATANQGSEATYESGFVIDKFPISRPNLTFSTLTVSNMSPEDSSIYLCSVLDGGYGYTFGSGTRLTVV.

DNA of the CDR3: TGTGCTAGTGGTTTGAACGACCGAGAGACCCAGTACTTC. Its translation is CASGLNDRETQYF. The chain links TRBV12-5 to TRBJ2-5, with unresolved D. V shed 2 bases and J shed 4 bases, with 8 bases lying between them. Per the germline V gene, CDR1 is LGHNT and CDR2 is FRNRAP. The CDR3 is made up of 13 amino acids.

The sample holds many counts of this clonotype. CDR3 nucleotides: TGTGCCAGCAGCCTATTGGGGACAGGGACCGATAGCAATCAGCCCCAGCATTTT. It specifies CASSLLGTGTDSNQPQHF. The V and J genes are TRBV5-6 and TRBJ1-5; TRBD1 agrees at 9 bases. V lost 4 bases to trimming and J lost 0 bases; unmatched junction nucleotides: 11. Germline CDR1 SGHDT, CDR2 YYEEEE. The CDR3 consists of 18 residues.

The genes are TRBV7-9 and TRBJ2-3; D call uncertain. The V and J ends lost 1 base and 0 bases respectively, with 11 bases between them. The CDR3 is 16 residues long. CDR1 is SEHNR, CDR2 FQNEAQ, per germline (reference sequence). CDR3 bases: TGTGCCAGCAGCTTAGTGGGCAGGAGCAGCACAGATACGCAGTATTTT. It translates to CASSLVGRSSTDTQYF. Combining the CDR3 with reference TRBV7-9 and TRBJ2-3 gives the whole variable domain DTGVSQNPRHKITKRGQNVTFRCDPISEHNRLYWYRQTLGQGPEFLTYFQNEAQLEKSRLLSDRFSAERPKGSFSTLEIQRTEQGDSAMYLCASSLVGRSSTDTQYFGPGTRLTVL.

The gene calls are TRBV19 and TRBJ1-5; 10 nucleotides line up with TRBD1. V lost 8 bases to trimming and J lost 2 bases; unmatched junction nucleotides: 3. The germline V gene has CDR1 LNHDA and CDR2 SQIVND (reference sequence). There are 14 residues in the CDR3. The CDR3 reads CASWDRGGNQPQHF. The DNA of the CDR3 is TGTGCCAGTTGGGACAGGGGAGGCAATCAGCCCCAGCATTTT.

This chain uses TRBV6-2 or TRBV6-3 with TRBJ2-7, with 10 positions matching TRBD2. The CDR3 runs to 15 residues. V dropped 0 bases and J dropped 4; count of bases not matched to a gene: 3. Germline V gives CDR1 MNHEY, CDR2 SVGEGT. The CDR3 sequence is CASSYSATSGYEQYF. The CDR3 bases are TGTGCCAGCAGTTACTCTGCGACTAGCGGGTACGAGCAGTACTTC.

This chain joins TRBV3-1 and TRBJ2-7; D uncertain. The CDR3 is 14 residues long. Trimming took 1 base from V and 0 from J, leaving 7 bases between them. In germline, CDR1 is LGHDT, CDR2 YNNKEL (reference sequence). CDR3 sequence reads: CASSQAASSYEQYF. The CDR3, as DNA: TGTGCCAGCAGCCAAGCCGCGAGCTCCTACGAGCAGTACTTC.

This clonotype appeared a few times. The genes are TRBV21-1 and TRBJ1-5; the table's D call of TRBD1 was not tested on the DNA. TRBV21-1 is a listed pseudogene. The CDR3 is 15 amino acids. This CDR3 is CASSKGQGSNQPQHF. DNA for the CDR3: TGTGCCAGCAGCAAAGGGCAGGGAAGCAATCAGCCCCAGCATTTT.

Ten or more counts support this clonotype. The rearrangement uses TRBV6-2 or TRBV6-3 and TRBJ2-3; weak D call: TRBD2 (5 bases). Germline CDR1 MNHEY, CDR2 SVGEGT. The CDR3 totals 14 residues. Trimming shortened V by 4 bases and J by 9 bases, and 17 bases separated the two germline ends. The CDR3 loop is CASSSGLDSSTQYF. The DNA for the CDR3 is TGTGCCAGCAGTTCCGGACTCGATAGTTCCACGCAGTATTTT.

This clonotype was recorded many times. The chain joins TRBV7-9 to TRBJ2-2, with D hard to call. This CDR3 has 12 amino acids. CDR1 and CDR2 from the germline V gene are SEHNR and FQNEAQ (reference sequence). Trimming took 5 bases from V and 8 from J, leaving 9 bases between them. The CDR3 coding sequence is TGTGCCAGCAGCCCCGTGCGAGGGGAGCTGTTTTTT. Encoded protein: CASSPVRGELFF. Full variable domain (outside the CDR3, taken from reference TRBV7-9 and TRBJ2-2): DTGVSQNPRHKITKRGQNVTFRCDPISEHNRLYWYRQTLGQGPEFLTYFQNEAQLEKSRLLSDRFSAERPKGSFSTLEIQRTEQGDSAMYLCASSPVRGELFFGEGSRLTVL.